This is a list of T cell receptor beta chains from one sample in a study of blood T cell repertoires in COVID-19. Profiled with immunoSEQ multiplex PCR; TCRdb holds only in-frame clones, not every one. This table holds about 120,000 clones, around four fifths found once. The sample taken for sequencing was peripheral blood. The receptors shown here come from a human donor in a cohort sampled during active COVID-19. The CDR3 runs from the conserved cysteine through the conserved F or W. A D gene is named only where the DNA matches it firmly. Clone size is given for some rows only: seen once, a few or many times, or a class if the clone is expanded.

V	D	J	size	DNA	CDR3
TRBV14	TRBD1	TRBJ2-7	NA	TGTGCCAGCAGCGTCGGAGGGACAGGGGTCTACGAGCAGTACTTC	CASSVGGTGVYEQYF
TRBV11-2	NA	TRBJ1-5	few	TGTGCCAGCAGCTTGAGTACGGGGGGTCAGCCCCAGCATTTT	CASSLSTGGQPQHF
TRBV5-8	NA	TRBJ2-6	NA	TGTGCCAGCAGCGCAGGGGCTGGGGCCAACGTCCTGACTTTC	CASSAGAGANVLTF
TRBV28	TRBD2	TRBJ2-3	NA	TGTGCCAGCACTCCCATCTTTAGCGGGATTAGGACAGATACGCAGTATTTT	CASTPIFSGIRTDTQYF
TRBV28	NA	TRBJ2-3	NA	TGTGCCAGCAGTTCTCCCCCGACAGATACGCAGTATTTT	CASSSPPTDTQYF
TRBV7-2	NA	TRBJ1-5	many	TGTGCCAGCGGCAGGGATCAGCCCCAGCATTTT	CASGRDQPQHF
TRBV2	NA	TRBJ1-2	NA	TGTGCCAGCCTTGGTGCAGGGCTATATGGCTACACCTTC	CASLGAGLYGYTF
TRBV5-1	TRBD1	TRBJ2-3	NA	TGCGCCAGCAGCCCGGGGACAGGCGGAGATACGCAGTATTTT	CASSPGTGGDTQYF
TRBV5-6	NA	TRBJ1-2	NA	TGTGCCAGCAGCTTCAGGGGCGCTAACTATGGCTACACCTTC	CASSFRGANYGYTF
TRBV7-9	NA	TRBJ1-4	NA	TGTGCCAGCAGCCCCCCCCAGACAACTAATGAAAAACTGTTTTTT	CASSPPQTTNEKLFF
TRBV3-1/TRBV3-2	NA	TRBJ1-1	few	TGTGCCAGCAGCCAAACCGGGACTGAAGCTTTCTTT	CASSQTGTEAFF
TRBV27	TRBD1	TRBJ1-1	NA	TGTGCCAGCAGTGCCCGACAGGGGAGGACTGAAGCTTTCTTT	CASSARQGRTEAFF
TRBV19	TRBD1	TRBJ2-1	NA	TGTGCCAGTAGTAATCCAGGACAGGGTCACAATGAGCAGTTCTTC	CASSNPGQGHNEQFF
TRBV28	NA	TRBJ1-3	NA	TGTGCCAGCAGTTCGACAGGTTCTGGAAACACCATATATTTT	CASSSTGSGNTIYF
TRBV9	NA	TRBJ2-2	NA	TGTGCCAGCAGCGTTCTTGGGTCCTCGGGTGGGGAGCTGTTTTTT	CASSVLGSSGGELFF
TRBV3-1/TRBV3-2	TRBD2	TRBJ2-2	few	TGTGCCAGCAGCCTCATCCTAGCGGGGGACACCGGGGAGCTGTTTTTT	CASSLILAGDTGELFF
TRBV30	TRBD2	TRBJ2-6	few	TGTGCCTGGAGTCGGGAGGGGGCTGGGGCCAACGTCCTGACTTTC	CAWSREGAGANVLTF
TRBV6-6	NA	TRBJ1-5	NA	TGTGCCAGCAGTTACTCGCGGGAGTGGCCCCAGCATTTT	CASSYSREWPQHF
TRBV28	TRBD2	TRBJ2-1	NA	TGTGCCAGCAGTTTAGTGTTACTAGCGGGAGCTGAGGGCTCCTACAATGAGCAGTTCTTC	CASSLVLLAGAEGSYNEQFF
TRBV4-3	NA	TRBJ1-6	NA	TGCGCCAGCAGCCAAGATCTGGCGGGAATTCTCAGCTCCTATAATTCACCCCTCCACTTT	CASSQDLAGILSSYNSPLHF
TRBV10-3	TRBD1	TRBJ2-3	NA	TGTGCCATCAGTTTTACGGACAGGAGAACAGATACGCAGTATTTT	CAISFTDRRTDTQYF
TRBV7-8	NA	TRBJ1-1	once	TGTGCCAGCAGCTTACTCCTGACAGGCACGACGAACACTGAAGCTTTCTTT	CASSLLLTGTTNTEAFF
TRBV9	NA	TRBJ2-5	NA	TGTGCCAGCAGCGTTTCTTGGGGCCTCCAAGAGACCCAGTACTTC	CASSVSWGLQETQYF
TRBV7-2	NA	TRBJ1-5	NA	TGTGCCAGCAGCTTAGATGACAGGTTCAATCAGCCCCAGCATTTT	CASSLDDRFNQPQHF
TRBV28	NA	TRBJ1-2	NA	TGTGCCAGCAGTTTATCATCCGGGGGTGGTGGCTACACCTTC	CASSLSSGGGGYTF
TRBV11-2	NA	TRBJ1-6	NA	TGTGCCAGCAACAATCTCAGGGGATCCTATAATTCACCCCTCCACTTT	CASNNLRGSYNSPLHF
TRBV7-2	NA	TRBJ2-7	NA	TGTGCCAGCAGCGAACAGGGTTACGAGCAGTACTTC	CASSEQGYEQYF
TRBV7-9	NA	TRBJ1-4	NA	TGTGCCAGCAGCATCCTACAGGGAACTAATGAAAAACTGTTTTTT	CASSILQGTNEKLFF
TRBV27	NA	TRBJ1-5	NA	TGTGCCAGCAGTAGGGGGGGAGGGGAAAGGAATCAGCCCCAGCATTTT	CASSRGGGERNQPQHF
TRBV20-1	NA	TRBJ2-3	NA	TGCAGTGCTAGTAGTGCGCGGGGGCTTACAGGGACTAGCACAGATACGCAGTATTTT	CSASSARGLTGTSTDTQYF
TRBV11-2	TRBD2	TRBJ2-1	NA	TGTGCCAGCAGCCCCGTGCGGCGGGGGGCATTTAATGAGCAGTTCTTC	CASSPVRRGAFNEQFF
TRBV28	TRBD1	TRBJ1-6	NA	TGTGCCAGCAGTAGTGGGACAGGGTATAAGGCACCCCTCCACTTT	CASSSGTGYKAPLHF
TRBV28	TRBD1	TRBJ2-1	NA	TGTGCCAGCACCGTTTACAGGGGTGAGCAGTTCTTC	CASTVYRGEQFF
TRBV19	TRBD1	TRBJ2-7	NA	TGTGCCAGTAGGGGACCGGGACAGACCTACGAGCAGTACTTC	CASRGPGQTYEQYF
TRBV30	NA	TRBJ1-2	NA	TGTGCCTGGAGTGTAGGAGGGGCCCGAAACTATGGCTACACCTTC	CAWSVGGARNYGYTF
TRBV13	NA	TRBJ1-1	NA	TGTGCCAGCAGCTCAGACAGGTATTACATGAACACTGAAGCTTTCTTT	CASSSDRYYMNTEAFF
TRBV2	TRBD1	TRBJ2-3	once	TGTGCCAGCAGTGAAAGGGCAGGGGGTGAATCAGATACGCAGTATTTT	CASSERAGGESDTQYF
TRBV11-2	NA	TRBJ2-7	NA	TGTGCCAGCAGCTTAGGGCGGAGCCACGTCTACGAGCAGTACTTC	CASSLGRSHVYEQYF
TRBV4-2	TRBD2	TRBJ2-1	NA	TGTGCCAGCAGCCAGGATCCCCCAGCGGGGCTCTACAATGAGCAGTTCTTC	CASSQDPPAGLYNEQFF
TRBV6-5	NA	TRBJ1-3	few	TGTGCCAGTGAGTCCTCTGGAAACACCATATATTTT	CASESSGNTIYF
TRBV18	TRBD1	TRBJ1-1	NA	TGTGCCAGCTCACCACCAACAGGGGCCGGGCACACTGAAGCTTTCTTT	CASSPPTGAGHTEAFF
TRBV28	TRBD1	TRBJ2-5	NA	TGTGCCAGCAGTCGTCAGACAGGGGGTGAGGTGGAGACCCAGTACTTC	CASSRQTGGEVETQYF
TRBV9	TRBD2	TRBJ2-1	NA	TGTGCCAGCAGCGTATTTAGCGGGAGTTTTGATGAGCAGTTCTTC	CASSVFSGSFDEQFF
TRBV2	NA	TRBJ1-5	once	TGTGCCAGCAGTGGGCAGTACAATCAGCCCCAGCATTTT	CASSGQYNQPQHF
TRBV6-1	TRBD1	TRBJ2-7	NA	TGTGCCAGCAGTGAAACCGACAGGGCCGAGCAGTACTTC	CASSETDRAEQYF